This TCR beta chain was retrieved from a study of blood T cell repertoires in COVID-19. At the level of the study: Donors in the United States, Italy and Spain gave samples during acute or convalescent COVID-19. Sources were T cells, B-cell-depleted T cells, or PBMCs; the material itself was cDNA or gDNA.

In the original processing: Quantification of nucleated cells was approximated via reference gene primer amplification. This table comes from immunoSEQ multiplex PCR, and its TCRdb copy is limited to in-frame clones, with some not included. D and trimming were read from the DNA, whereas the V and J calls and clone size are those reported in that table. The sample contains just over 60,000 clones, roughly 80% of which appear only once. The CDR3 is 16 residues long. Germline assignment: CDR1 SGHRS and CDR2 YFSETQ. The trim removed 2 bases at V and 6 bases at J, leaving 8 bases unmatched. The sequence was collected from a man in his sixties with acute or convalescent COVID-19. The sequenced sample was peripheral blood. The J gene is TRBJ1-5, the V gene TRBV5-1; 10 bases agree with TRBD1. DNA for the CDR3: TGCGCCAGCAGCTTTACCGGGGGACAGGGGTCTCAGCCCCAGCATTTT. Translated: CASSFTGGQGSQPQHF.